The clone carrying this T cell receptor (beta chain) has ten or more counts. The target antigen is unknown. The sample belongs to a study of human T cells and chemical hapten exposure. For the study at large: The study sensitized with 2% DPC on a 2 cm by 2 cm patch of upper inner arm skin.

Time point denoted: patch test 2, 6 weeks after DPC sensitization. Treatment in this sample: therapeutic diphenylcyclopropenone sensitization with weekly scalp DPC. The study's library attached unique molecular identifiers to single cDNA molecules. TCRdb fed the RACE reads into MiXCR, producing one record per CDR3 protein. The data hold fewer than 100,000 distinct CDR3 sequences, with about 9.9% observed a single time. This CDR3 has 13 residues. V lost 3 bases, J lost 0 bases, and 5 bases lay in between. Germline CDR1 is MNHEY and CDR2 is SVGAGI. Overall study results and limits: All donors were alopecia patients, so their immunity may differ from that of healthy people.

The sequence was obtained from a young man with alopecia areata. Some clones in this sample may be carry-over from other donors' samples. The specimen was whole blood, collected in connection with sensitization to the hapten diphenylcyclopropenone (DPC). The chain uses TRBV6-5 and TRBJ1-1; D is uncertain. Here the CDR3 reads CASSYLLNTEAFF. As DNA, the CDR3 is TGTGCCAGCAGTTATCTCCTGAACACTGAAGCTTTCTTT.